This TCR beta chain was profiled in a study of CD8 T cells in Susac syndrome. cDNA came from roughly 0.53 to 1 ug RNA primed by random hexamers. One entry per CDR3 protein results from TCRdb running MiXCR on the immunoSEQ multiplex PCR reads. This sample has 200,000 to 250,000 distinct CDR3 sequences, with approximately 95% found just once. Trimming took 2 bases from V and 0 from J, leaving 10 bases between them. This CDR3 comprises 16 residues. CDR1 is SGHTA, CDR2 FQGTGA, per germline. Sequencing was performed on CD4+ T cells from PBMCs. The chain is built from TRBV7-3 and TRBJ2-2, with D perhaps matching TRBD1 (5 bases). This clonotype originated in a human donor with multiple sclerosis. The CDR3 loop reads CASSLQGPPNTGELFF. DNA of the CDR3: TGTGCCAGCAGCTTACAGGGTCCGCCGAACACCGGGGAGCTGTTTTTT.